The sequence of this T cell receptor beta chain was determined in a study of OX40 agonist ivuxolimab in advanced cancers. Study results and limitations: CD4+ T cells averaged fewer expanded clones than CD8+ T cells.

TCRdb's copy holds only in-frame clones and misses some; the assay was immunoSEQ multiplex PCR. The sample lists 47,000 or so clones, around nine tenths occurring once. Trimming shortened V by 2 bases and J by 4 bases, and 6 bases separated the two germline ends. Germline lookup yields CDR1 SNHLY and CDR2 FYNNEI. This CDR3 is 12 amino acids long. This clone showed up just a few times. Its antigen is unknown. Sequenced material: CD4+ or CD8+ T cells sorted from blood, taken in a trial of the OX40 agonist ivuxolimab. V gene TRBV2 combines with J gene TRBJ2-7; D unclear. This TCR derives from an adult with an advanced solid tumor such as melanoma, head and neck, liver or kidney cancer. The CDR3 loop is CASSELDYEQYF. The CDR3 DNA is TGTGCCAGCAGTGAACTGGATTACGAGCAGTACTTC. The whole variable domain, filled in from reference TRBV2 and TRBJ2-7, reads EPEVTQTPSHQVTQMGQEVILRCVPISNHLYFYWYRQILGQKVEFLVSFYNNEISEKSEIFDDQFSVERPDGSNFTLKIRSTKLEDSAMYFCASSELDYEQYFGPGTRLTVT.